These 18 T cell receptor beta chains were all obtained from the same sample, sequenced in a study of blood T cells in healthy people across ages. Alongside a J-beta primer mix, a sample-barcoded 5' primer served in a second PCR lasting about 7 to 12 cycles. TCRdb used MiXCR to reprocess the 5' RACE reads, holding one entry per CDR3 protein. Altogether hundreds of thousands of distinct CDR3 sequences are present, roughly 50% being singletons, with the ten largest covering over 35%. Specimen: blood. These receptor sequences come from a man between 60 and 70 years old in good health.

V usage is TRBV7-6 and J usage is TRBJ2-7, with 10 bases matching TRBD1. CDR1 is SGHVS, CDR2 FNYEAQ, per germline. V was clipped by 5 bases and J by 6 bases; unmatched bases: 10. This CDR3 contains 15 residues. The CDR3 DNA reads as TGTGCCAGCAGCCCCATCCCCGGGACAGGGGTCGAGCAGTACTTC. As protein: CASSPIPGTGVEQYF.

V gene TRBV20-1 combines with J gene TRBJ1-2; D perhaps matches TRBD1 (5 bases). The V end lost 3 bases, the J end lost 0 bases, and 8 bases lay between the germline ends. There are 13 residues in the CDR3. CDR1 is DFQATT and CDR2 is SNEGSKA in the germline V gene (reference sequence). CDR3 region: CSARGQTNYGYTF. CDR3 bases: TGCAGTGCTAGGGGGCAAACTAACTATGGCTACACCTTC.

The V call is TRBV21-1, the J call TRBJ2-5; the table names TRBD2, a call not compared with the DNA. TRBV21-1 is a listed pseudogene. CDR3 length: 18 amino acids. The CDR3 region has the DNA TGTGCCAGCAGCCCTATCCGAGAGCGGGGGGGCCTCCAAGAGACCCAGTACTTC. Translated: CASSPIRERGGLQETQYF.

The chain links TRBV5-1 to TRBJ2-7, with D perhaps TRBD1 (6 bases). The J call may be in error: the DNA end matches TRBJ2-5 better. The V gene's germline CDR1 is SGHRS and CDR2 YFSETQ. The CDR3 covers 15 residues. CDR3 region: CASSLGQAIGETQYF. In nucleotides, the CDR3 is TGCGCCAGCAGCTTGGGACAGGCCATCGGGGAGACCCAGTACTTC.

The gene calls are TRBV6-1 and TRBJ1-5; D is undetermined. V lost 1 base to trimming and J lost 6 bases, with 7 bases between them. Germline CDR1 MNHNS, CDR2 SASEGT. The CDR3 is 13 residues long. CDR3 coding DNA: TGTGCCAGCAGTGAAGGGGCTCCTCAGCCCCAGCATTTT. It is translated as CASSEGAPQPQHF.

The chain joins TRBV25-1 to TRBJ2-7; 7 bases are a match to TRBD2. J lost 4 bases, V lost 8 bases, and 2 bases had no gene match. The CDR3 is made up of 11 amino acids. Germline V lookup: CDR1 MGHDK, CDR2 SYGVNS. The DNA of the CDR3 is TGTGCCAGCGCGGGAGTTTACGAGCAGTACTTC. It yields the protein CASAGVYEQYF.

The V and J genes are TRBV28 and TRBJ1-2; the D gene is possibly TRBD1 (5 bases). There are 16 residues in the CDR3. Per the germline V gene, CDR1 is MDHEN and CDR2 is SYDVKM. Between the trimmed V and J ends, which lost 2 bases and 1 base, there was a span of 14 bases. CDR3 in DNA: TGTGCCAGCAGTTTACAGGGTATTCCCCTTAACTATGGCTACACCTTC. Translation gives CASSLQGIPLNYGYTF.

The rearrangement links TRBV7-8 to TRBJ2-4; 8 bases fit TRBD1. TRBJ2-7 matches the DNA end more closely, so the J call is doubtful. This CDR3 has 15 amino acids. The V gene's germline CDR1 is SGHVS and CDR2 FQNEAQ. In DNA form, the CDR3 reads TGTGCCAGCAGCTTAGAGGGAAGGACAGGGTCCGAGCAGTACTTC. Encoded protein: CASSLEGRTGSEQYF.

The chain is built from TRBV27 and TRBJ1-6; D unresolved. CDR3 length: 13 residues. The V end was cut by 5 bases, the J end by 15 bases, with 17 bases between. Looked up from germline, CDR1 is MNHEY and CDR2 is SMNVEV (reference sequence). CDR3 loop: CASSAWTDSFLHF. The CDR3 DNA reads as TGTGCCAGCAGTGCCTGGACCGACTCTTTCCTCCACTTT.

The V gene is TRBV2, the J gene TRBJ2-5; 11 bases are shared with TRBD2. The trim removed 5 bases at V and 7 bases at J, leaving 6 bases unmatched. The germline V gene encodes CDR1 SNHLY and CDR2 FYNNEI. This CDR3 region has 14 residues. The CDR3 coding sequence is TGTGCCAGCAGTCCGACTAGCGGGGTCATGACCCAGTACTTC. Amino acids: CASSPTSGVMTQYF.

This clonotype has just a few counts. The gene calls are TRBV15 and TRBJ2-5; D not resolved. Trimming left V 5 bases short and J 5 bases short, with 12 bases between. The CDR3 contains 13 residues. Germline CDR1 reads LNHNV; CDR2 reads YYDKDF (reference sequence). The CDR3 protein is CATSYTREETQYF. In nucleotides, the CDR3 is TGTGCCACCAGCTATACAAGAGAGGAGACCCAGTACTTC.

V gene TRBV9 combines with J gene TRBJ2-7; a possible D gene is TRBD1 (6 bases). Trimming took off 4 bases at V and 3 bases at J, with 20 bases between the two ends. The CDR3 runs 16 residues. The germline V gene has CDR1 SGDLS and CDR2 YYNGEE. The CDR3 protein is CASSRRDISQGYEQYF. CDR3 DNA: TGTGCCAGCAGCCGACGGGACATATCGCAGGGCTACGAGCAGTACTTC.

The rearrangement joins TRBV7-2 to TRBJ1-2, with TRBD1 as a possible D gene (6 bases). There are 14 residues in the CDR3. Germline CDR1 reads SGHTA; CDR2 reads FQGNSA. V was cut by 4 bases and J by 8 bases, with 17 bases left in between. As DNA, the CDR3 is TGTGCCAGCAGCTCTAGCGTTACAGGGCAGGGCTACACCTTC. It is translated as CASSSSVTGQGYTF.

In its sample, this clonotype was seen a few times. The chain links TRBV29-1 to TRBJ2-5; no definite D call. In germline, CDR1 is SQVTM, CDR2 ANQGSEA. The germline V and J ends were trimmed by 4 bases and 0 bases, with 15 bases remaining between them. The CDR3 sequence is 15 residues long. CDR3 region: CSVANLAHYQETQYF. CDR3 DNA sequence: TGCAGCGTTGCTAATTTAGCTCATTACCAAGAGACCCAGTACTTC.

In regard to this clonotype: A much larger clone is a single base away; this may be a read error. This chain links TRBV24-1 with TRBJ2-3, with D unresolved. The CDR3 runs to 13 residues. Germline CDR1 is KGHDR and CDR2 is SFDVKD. Deletions cut 2 bases from V and 11 bases from J, with 13 bases between. CDR3 in DNA: TGTGCCACCAGTGATTGGAAGGATAATATGCAGTATTTT. Its translation: CATSDWKDNMQYF.

The V and J genes are TRBV29-1 and TRBJ2-3; D call uncertain. Germline lookup yields CDR1 SQVTM and CDR2 ANQGSEA. The V end lost 8 bases, the J end lost 6 bases, and 24 bases lay between the germline ends. The length of the CDR3 is 15 residues. Written as DNA, the CDR3 is TGCAGCTCGGCAGATCAGCGAGATGTGGGGGATACGCAGTATTTT. Protein sequence: CSSADQRDVGDTQYF.

The V gene is TRBV12-3 or TRBV12-4, the J gene TRBJ1-2, with TRBD1 as a possible D gene (6 bases). V shed 7 bases and J shed 4 bases, with 16 bases lying between them. The CDR3 spans 14 residues. CDR3 loop: CASKAGEFPYGYTF. In DNA, the CDR3 is TGTGCCAGCAAGGCAGGGGAGTTCCCCTATGGCTACACCTTC.

This clonotype came up many times. This chain links TRBV9 with TRBJ2-5, with D perhaps matching TRBD1 or TRBD2 (6 bases each). Germline CDR1 SGDLS, CDR2 YYNGEE. CDR3 length: 14 residues. The germline V and J ends were trimmed by 0 bases and 5 bases, with 11 bases remaining between them. The CDR3 spells CASSVGGARETQYF. The CDR3 DNA follows: TGTGCCAGCAGCGTAGGGGGGGCAAGGGAGACCCAGTACTTC.